The clone carrying this T cell receptor beta chain was seen just once. This specimen belongs to a study of blood T cell repertoires in COVID-19. For the study at large: PBMCs, B-cell-depleted T cells, or T cells provided the cDNA or gDNA that made up the material.

Under the authors' procedure: For nucleated cells, counts were estimated from reference gene primer amplification. The assay was immunoSEQ multiplex PCR, and TCRdb's table has in-frame clones only and misses some. That table furnishes V, J and clone size, whereas the DNA furnished D and trimming. The data contain roughly 150,000 clones, about 85% of them singletons. The origin of this receptor is a woman aged 80 or over with COVID-19, enrolled during active disease. The sequenced material came from peripheral blood.

DNA for the CDR3: TGTGCCATCAGGGGGCTGGAAGGCCAGCCCCAGCATTTT. Protein product: CAIRGLEGQPQHF. The chain employs TRBV10-3 and TRBJ1-5; perhaps TRBD1 as D (5 bases). CDR1 is ENHRY, CDR2 SYGVKD, per germline. Trimming left V 6 bases short and J 7 bases short, with 13 bases between. This CDR3 is 13 amino acids long.